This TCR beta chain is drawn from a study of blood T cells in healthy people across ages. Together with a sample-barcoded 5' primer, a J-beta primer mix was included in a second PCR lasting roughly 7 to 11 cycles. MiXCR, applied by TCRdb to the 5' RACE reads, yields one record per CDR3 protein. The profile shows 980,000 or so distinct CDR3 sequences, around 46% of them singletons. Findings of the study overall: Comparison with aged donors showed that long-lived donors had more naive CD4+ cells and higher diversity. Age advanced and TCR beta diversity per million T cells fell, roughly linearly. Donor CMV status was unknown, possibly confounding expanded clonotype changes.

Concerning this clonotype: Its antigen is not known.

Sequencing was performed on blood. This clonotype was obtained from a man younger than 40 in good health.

CDR3 sequence: CSARDGRSQWAFF. CDR3 nucleotide sequence: TGCAGTGCTAGAGACGGACGGAGCCAGTGGGCTTTCTTT. The J gene is TRBJ1-1, the V gene TRBV20-1; D call uncertain. Trimming shortened V by 0 bases and J by 11 bases, and 16 bases separated the two germline ends. The germline CDR1 and CDR2 sequences are DFQATT and SNEGSKA (reference sequence). This CDR3 has 13 amino acids.